A single sample is the source of the 21 T cell receptor beta chains below, sequenced in a study of CD8+ T cells in alopecia areata. The treatment here: oral pan-JAK inhibitor, 5-10 mg twice daily. Sequencing relied on a cDNA template that was reverse transcribed from extracted RNA. Produced via immunoSEQ multiplex PCR; TCRdb's table is partial and in-frame only. The table has about 280,000 clones, 58% seen once. Source: CD4+ T cells sorted from blood, taken at week 24, from a patient treated with tofacitinib. These receptors were collected from a human donor with alopecia areata.

J is TRBJ2-7 and V is TRBV9, with 7 positions matching TRBD1. With V trimmed by 1 base and J by 2 bases, 12 bases remained unmatched. Per germline, CDR1 SGDLS and CDR2 YYNGEE. The CDR3 is made up of 17 amino acids. CDR3 in DNA: TGTGCCAGCAGCGTAACGACAAAAGGGGGCTCGGCCTACGAGCAGTACTTC. This encodes CASSVTTKGGSAYEQYF.

The rearrangement links TRBV28 to TRBJ2-3; 7 bases match TRBD2. V gave up 4 bases and J gave up 2 bases; unmatched junction bases: 9. The CDR3 totals 16 residues. Germline V lookup: CDR1 MDHEN, CDR2 SYDVKM. DNA for the CDR3: TGTGCCAGCAGTTGGGGCGGCGGGGGATACACAGATACGCAGTATTTT. This translates into CASSWGGGGYTDTQYF.

Note on this clone: This same CDR3 is encoded by further DNA sequences in the sample. This CDR3 reads CAWSHTRNTEAFF. DNA for the CDR3: TGTGCCTGGAGCCACACGAGGAACACTGAAGCTTTCTTT. This chain connects TRBV30 to TRBJ1-1; D call uncertain. The V end was cut by 3 bases, the J end by 1 base, with 9 bases between. The germline V gene has CDR1 GTSNPN and CDR2 SVGIG (reference sequence). The CDR3 consists of 13 residues.

This chain links TRBV29-1 with TRBJ1-5; possibly TRBD1 for D (5 bases). Germline V gives CDR1 SQVTM, CDR2 ANQGSEA. With 6 bases removed from V and 9 bases from J, the gap between germline ends came to 21 bases. This CDR3 contains 14 residues. CDR3 in amino acids: CSVQIGGDPRPQHF. CDR3 nucleotides: TGCAGCGTCCAAATCGGGGGGGATCCAAGGCCCCAGCATTTT.

Note on this clone: Other DNA sequences within the sample encode an identical CDR3. The chain has TRBV25-1 and TRBJ1-1; D not certain. V shed 2 bases and J shed 0 bases, with 10 bases lying between them. Germline V gene data show CDR1 as MGHDK and CDR2 as SYGVNS. This CDR3 is built from 15 residues. For the CDR3, the DNA is TGTGCCAGCAGTGAAACCGGACTAATGAACACTGAAGCTTTCTTT. Translated: CASSETGLMNTEAFF.

The V and J genes are TRBV30 and TRBJ1-6, with TRBD1 matching over 8 bases. Per the germline V gene, CDR1 is GTSNPN and CDR2 is SVGIG (reference sequence). The CDR3 length is 14 residues. V was clipped by 5 bases and J by 10 bases; unmatched bases: 10. The CDR3 region has the DNA TGTGCCTGGGGTGGGGGACAGGCCGGGTCACCCCTCCACTTT. Protein sequence: CAWGGGQAGSPLHF.

This rearrangement joins TRBV29-1 to TRBJ2-3; TRBD2 might be the D (5 bases). The CDR3 length is 14 residues. The germline CDR1 and CDR2 sequences are SQVTM and ANQGSEA. The V end was cut by 0 bases, the J end by 6 bases, with 13 bases between. CDR3 region: CSVEDRKRGDTQYF. CDR3 DNA sequence: TGCAGCGTTGAAGATAGGAAGCGAGGGGATACGCAGTATTTT.

V usage is TRBV4-2 and J usage is TRBJ1-2, with D perhaps matching TRBD1 (5 bases). The CDR3 runs to 15 residues. Germline V gene data show CDR1 as LGHNA and CDR2 as YNFKEQ. V lost 0 bases and J 3 bases, leaving 11 bases between the germline ends. CDR3: CASSQDQGRDYGYTF. The CDR3 nucleotides read TGTGCCAGCAGCCAAGATCAGGGACGAGACTATGGCTACACCTTC.

The rearrangement joins TRBV6-5 to TRBJ2-5, with 9 bases that match TRBD1. The length of the CDR3 is 14 residues. Germline CDR1 reads MNHEY; CDR2 reads SVGAGI. The ends lost 6 bases at V and 4 bases at J; junction bases unmatched: 6. The CDR3 region is CASRPPGQGETQYF. CDR3 DNA sequence: TGTGCCAGCAGACCTCCGGGACAGGGAGAGACCCAGTACTTC.

V and J are TRBV7-9 and TRBJ2-1; 7 bases agree with TRBD1. The CDR3 extends over 16 amino acids. Germline V gene data show CDR1 as SEHNR and CDR2 as FQNEAQ (reference sequence). V lost 4 bases and J lost 3; bases outside the gene matches: 9. CDR3 sequence: CASSSYRGADYNEQFF. DNA of the CDR3: TGTGCCAGCAGCTCATACAGGGGAGCGGACTACAATGAGCAGTTCTTC.

This clone has ten or more counts. The chain joins TRBV7-2 to TRBJ2-3; 8 nucleotides match TRBD2. V lost 0 bases, J lost 4 bases, and 9 bases stayed unmatched. Germline CDR1 is SGHTA and CDR2 is FQGNSA. This CDR3 is built from 17 residues. The CDR3 region has the DNA TGTGCCAGCAGCTTAGCTCTTCGGGGGGGCAGCCCAGATACGCAGTATTTT. Its protein is CASSLALRGGSPDTQYF.

The chain recombines TRBV9 with TRBJ2-3, with D possibly being TRBD1 (5 bases). This CDR3 contains 13 residues. V lost 2 bases, J lost 3 bases, and 7 bases lay in between. The V gene's germline CDR1 is SGDLS and CDR2 YYNGEE. CDR3 nucleotide sequence: TGTGCCAGCAGCGTCAGGGATACAGATACGCAGTATTTT. This gives the protein CASSVRDTDTQYF.

V usage is TRBV5-1 and J usage is TRBJ1-1, with a tentative D call TRBD1 (6 bases). The CDR3 has 14 amino acids. V was shortened by 0 bases and J by 2 bases, with 8 bases between the two germline ends. Germline V gene lookup returns CDR1 SGHRS and CDR2 YFSETQ. The chain's CDR3 is CASSLDRDNTEAFF. In nucleotides, the CDR3 is TGCGCCAGCAGCTTGGACAGGGACAACACTGAAGCTTTCTTT.

The chain employs TRBV30 and TRBJ1-2; D remains unclear. The germline V and J ends were trimmed by 1 base and 4 bases, with 16 bases remaining between them. Germline loops: CDR1 GTSNPN, CDR2 SVGIG (reference sequence). CDR3 size: 15 residues. The CDR3 region is CAWSGREEKGYGYTF. In nucleotides, the CDR3 is TGTGCCTGGAGTGGCCGGGAGGAGAAAGGCTATGGCTACACCTTC.

This clone was counted once. V and J are TRBV15 and TRBJ2-7; D is possibly TRBD1 (5 bases). Per germline, CDR1 LNHNV and CDR2 YYDKDF (reference sequence). V lost 0 bases and J lost 4, with 16 bases in between. The CDR3 sequence is 16 residues long. CDR3 loop: CATSRDWGRSGYEQYF. The DNA for the CDR3 is TGTGCCACCAGCAGAGATTGGGGCAGAAGTGGGTACGAGCAGTACTTC.

The sample holds one count of this clone. This chain joins TRBV10-2 and TRBJ1-2; 7 positions agree with TRBD1. Germline V CDR1 and CDR2: WSHSY, SAAADI. The junction had 6 bases not matched to a gene; V was cut back by 5 bases and J by 6 bases. CDR3 size: 13 residues. The CDR3 is CASSRQGADGYTF. The DNA for the CDR3 is TGCGCCAGCAGTAGACAGGGAGCGGATGGCTACACCTTC.

V gene TRBV19 combines with J gene TRBJ2-7, with D possibly being TRBD1 (6 bases). The CDR3 runs to 14 residues. In germline, CDR1 is LNHDA, CDR2 SQIVND (reference sequence). Trimming pared 4 bases from V and 4 bases from J, leaving 14 bases between. CDR3 protein: CASSTHRDTYEQYF. CDR3 sequence (DNA): TGTGCCAGTAGTACGCACCGGGACACATACGAGCAGTACTTC.

CDR3 sequence: CASSYRQGNYGYTF. As DNA, the CDR3 is TGTGCCAGCAGTTACCGTCAGGGGAACTATGGCTACACCTTC. The rearrangement joins TRBV6-5 to TRBJ1-2; D may be TRBD1 (6 bases). The germline V gene encodes CDR1 MNHEY and CDR2 SVGAGI. There are 14 residues in the CDR3. The ends were cut back, 2 bases at V and 2 bases at J, with 9 bases in the middle.

This clone is a singleton in its sample. The chain uses TRBV28 and TRBJ1-5, with D uncertain. CDR3 length: 12 residues. The germline V gene has CDR1 MDHEN and CDR2 SYDVKM. V was cut by 6 bases and J by 0 bases, with 3 bases left in between. CDR3 in amino acids: CASSDSNQPQHF. CDR3 in DNA: TGTGCCAGCAGCGATAGCAATCAGCCCCAGCATTTT.

The chain combines TRBV20-1 with TRBJ2-3; no clear D gene. This CDR3 contains 11 residues. V gave up 3 bases and J gave up 4 bases, with 5 bases separating them. The V gene's germline CDR1 is DFQATT and CDR2 SNEGSKA (reference sequence). CDR3 DNA: TGCAGTGCTAGTCCTTCAGATACGCAGTATTTT. It translates to CSASPSDTQYF.

The chain is built from TRBV30 and TRBJ1-1; TRBD1 matches 8 bases. With V trimmed by 2 bases and J by 10 bases, 15 bases remained unmatched. CDR1 and CDR2 (germline): GTSNPN, SVGIG (reference sequence). The CDR3 has 15 residues. The CDR3 DNA is TGTGCCTGGAGTTTCCCGGACAGGGAATACCATGGAGCTTTCTTT. Protein: CAWSFPDREYHGAFF.